This T cell receptor (beta chain) was sequenced in a study of cytomegalovirus exposure and HLA in healthy donors. Study-level information: The use of the same platform for the 100 to 150 validation repertoires and the roughly 630 first-cohort repertoires was reported by a later analysis.

Worth noting for this clone: Antigen unknown.

General study results and limits: Specificity for CMV antigens was confirmed in vitro for three of the CMV-associated chains. Investigators reported around 150 TCR beta chains as tied to cytomegalovirus.

Here immunoSEQ multiplex PCR was the method, and the copy in TCRdb shows in-frame clones only, minus some. Here the sample spans approximately 180,000 clones, around 86% being singletons. This CDR3 has 13 residues. CDR1 is SGHDT and CDR2 is YYEEEE in the germline V gene. Trimming took off 3 bases at V and 10 bases at J, with 14 bases between the two ends. The chain carries TRBV5-6 and TRBJ2-1, with a tentative D call TRBD1 (6 bases). The sequenced sample consisted of PBMCs. This TCR was recovered from a woman aged 18 to 35 in good health and CMV-seronegative. CDR3 coding DNA: TGTGCCAGCAGCTCCTGGACAGCAGAAGAGCAGTTCTTC. Protein sequence: CASSSWTAEEQFF.